Below, 20 T cell receptor beta chains from the same sample are listed, as sequenced in a study of spatial heterogeneity in lung cancer (dated by TCRdb to the late 2010s). Interpreted using the paper, the time point label stands for: sample taken at primary tumor resection. TCR sequencing used whole RNA extracted from tumor and nontumor lung tissue, or from cryopreserved PBMC samples, without cell sorting. The library was built by means of 5' RACE. Sequencer: NextSeq 500. TCRdb passed the public sequencing reads through fastp at Q25 and MiXCR, retaining productive beta sequences. Rows merge per CDR3 protein into single entries with the most common DNA and genes. This sample lists around 74,000 distinct CDR3 sequences; about 14% were detected once. The ten largest account for 7.2% of the sample. Sequencing was performed on PBMCs, taken at surgery. These receptors were obtained from a male donor with early-stage non-small cell lung cancer.

The chain joins TRBV9 to TRBJ2-3; the D gene could be TRBD1 or TRBD2 (6 bases each). This CDR3 has 17 amino acids. Trimming took off 3 bases at V and 4 bases at J, with 21 bases between the two ends. Germline V lookup: CDR1 SGDLS, CDR2 YYNGEE. In DNA form, the CDR3 reads TGTGCCAGCAGCGGGATGGGGGGCCACGGATCACCAGATACGCAGTATTTT. Translation: CASSGMGGHGSPDTQYF.

The sample holds many counts of this clonotype. The J gene is TRBJ2-1, the V gene TRBV25-1; D ambiguous. From germline, CDR1 is MGHDK and CDR2 SYGVNS. The CDR3 runs to 12 residues. The V end lost 7 bases, the J end lost 7 bases, and 11 bases lay between the germline ends. CDR3 region: CASMVGRNEQFF. The CDR3 coding sequence is TGTGCCAGCATGGTGGGCCGGAATGAGCAGTTCTTC.

The rearrangement joins TRBV11-2 to TRBJ1-2; D may be TRBD1 (6 bases). Trimming took 1 base from V and 4 from J, leaving 13 bases between them. Germline CDR1 reads SGHAT; CDR2 reads FQNNGV. The CDR3 has 15 residues. CDR3 nucleotide sequence: TGTGCCAGCAGCTTAGCTGGACAGCCGTTCTATGGCTACACCTTC. This translates into CASSLAGQPFYGYTF.

The chain is built from TRBV5-1 and TRBJ2-1, with D possibly being TRBD2 (6 bases). V was cut by 2 bases and J by 5 bases, with 14 bases left in between. CDR1 SGHRS and CDR2 YFSETQ come from the germline V gene. This CDR3 has 15 residues. CDR3 region: CASSFAGPENNEQFF. CDR3 DNA sequence: TGCGCCAGCAGCTTCGCGGGGCCCGAAAACAATGAGCAGTTCTTC.

The rearrangement uses TRBV6-2 or TRBV6-3 and TRBJ2-3; perhaps TRBD2 as D (5 bases). Trimming stripped 6 bases from V and 7 bases from J, with 8 bases between. This CDR3 is 11 amino acids long. Germline V gene sequence: CDR1 MNHEY, CDR2 SVGEGT. CDR3 protein: CASSHGNTQYF. In DNA, the CDR3 is TGTGCCAGCAGCCACGGGAATACGCAGTATTTT.

This clonotype has a handful of counts. This sequence joins TRBV12-5 and TRBJ2-1; D call uncertain. The germline V gene has CDR1 LGHNT and CDR2 FRNRAP. The CDR3 totals 11 residues. The germline V and J ends were trimmed by 3 bases and 10 bases, with 7 bases remaining between them. The CDR3 DNA reads as TGTGCTAGTGGTTTTGGTGGGGAGCAGTTCTTC. Translation gives CASGFGGEQFF.

The chain employs TRBV11-2 and TRBJ1-1, with D possibly matching TRBD1 (5 bases). Germline CDR1 reads SGHAT; CDR2 reads FQNNGV. This CDR3 spans 15 amino acids. Deletions cut 2 bases from V and 5 bases from J, with 15 bases between. CDR3 region: CASSLFRGAKTEAFF. The CDR3 region has the DNA TGTGCCAGCAGCTTATTTCGAGGGGCGAAGACTGAAGCTTTCTTT.

This chain joins TRBV28 and TRBJ2-7; D might be TRBD1 (6 bases). Germline CDR1 MDHEN, CDR2 SYDVKM. The V and J ends lost 2 bases and 3 bases respectively, with 11 bases between them. The CDR3 length is 14 residues. In DNA, the CDR3 is TGTGCCAGCAGTTTAATGCAGGGGAACTACGAGCAGTACTTC. This encodes CASSLMQGNYEQYF.

This clonotype occurred many times. V usage is TRBV5-1 and J usage is TRBJ2-1; 10 bases fit TRBD2. Germline loops: CDR1 SGHRS, CDR2 YFSETQ. V shed 4 bases, J shed 4 bases, and the junction held 5 bases outside the gene matches. CDR3 length: 15 amino acids. The CDR3: CASSGGLAEYNEQFF. The CDR3 DNA sequence: TGCGCCAGCAGCGGAGGACTAGCGGAGTACAATGAGCAGTTCTTC.

In its sample, this clonotype was seen many times. The rearrangement uses TRBV12-3 or TRBV12-4 and TRBJ1-2; no reliable D call. V was shortened by 4 bases and J by 3 bases, with 9 bases between the two germline ends. The CDR3 length is 13 residues. The CDR3 nucleotides are TGTGCCAGCAGTTCCCCGCCCCACTATGGCTACACCTTC. It codes for CASSSPPHYGYTF.

The rearrangement uses TRBV5-1 and TRBJ2-7; unclear D gene. This CDR3 is 12 amino acids long. Looked up from germline, CDR1 is SGHRS and CDR2 is YFSETQ. Trimming took 1 base from V and 3 from J, leaving 5 bases between them. The DNA for the CDR3 is TGCGCCAGCAGCTTGCAGAACTACGAGCAGTACTTC. This gives the protein CASSLQNYEQYF. Complete variable domain (other parts from reference TRBV5-1 and TRBJ2-7): KAGVTQTPRYLIKTRGQQVTLSCSPISGHRSVSWYQQTPGQGLQFLFEYFSETQRNKGNFPGRFSGRQFSNSRSEMNVSTLELGDSALYLCASSLQNYEQYFGPGTRLTVT.

This clonotype was counted only a few times. The gene calls are TRBV30 and TRBJ2-5; D unclear. Trimming cost V 3 bases and J 4 bases, with 3 bases left between them. The CDR3 loop spans 10 amino acids. CDR1 and CDR2 from the germline V gene are GTSNPN and SVGIG (reference sequence). Here the CDR3 reads CAWRGETQYF. The CDR3 DNA follows: TGTGCCTGGAGGGGAGAGACCCAGTACTTC.

This clonotype was observed a handful of times. This chain connects TRBV5-1 to TRBJ2-5; the D gene could be TRBD1 or TRBD2 (5 bases each). Looked up from germline, CDR1 is SGHRS and CDR2 is YFSETQ. This CDR3 region has 15 residues. Trimming left V 4 bases short and J 5 bases short, with 18 bases between. The CDR3 sequence is CASSRRRGADETQYF. The DNA for the CDR3 is TGCGCCAGCAGCCGCCGTAGGGGAGCGGATGAGACCCAGTACTTC.

V and J are TRBV6-6 and TRBJ2-6; D ambiguous. Germline assignment: CDR1 MNHNY and CDR2 SVGAGI (reference sequence). The CDR3 loop spans 16 amino acids. Trimming removed 6 bases from V and 0 bases from J, with 12 bases in between. The DNA for the CDR3 is TGTGCCAGCAGCCGGACCGAGAGCTCTGGGGCCAACGTCCTGACTTTC. This gives the protein CASSRTESSGANVLTF.

The sample holds many counts of this clonotype. In DNA form, the CDR3 reads TGTGCCAGCAGCCTAGTCGGGTACACTGAAGCTTTCTTT. Its protein is CASSLVGYTEAFF. The chain couples TRBV12-3 or TRBV12-4 to TRBJ1-1; D not certain. CDR3 length: 13 amino acids. V gave up 6 bases and J gave up 3 bases, with 11 bases separating them.

The chain couples TRBV7-9 to TRBJ2-1, with 13 positions matching TRBD2. From germline, CDR1 is SEHNR and CDR2 FQNEAQ (reference sequence). The CDR3 contains 16 residues. V dropped 5 bases and J dropped 3; count of bases not matched to a gene: 4. The chain's CDR3 is CASSAGLAGLYNEQFF. In DNA form, the CDR3 reads TGTGCCAGCAGCGCGGGACTAGCGGGACTCTACAATGAGCAGTTCTTC.

For this clonotype: A much larger clone differs from this one at a single base, so this may be a read error. The rearrangement joins TRBV2 to TRBJ2-1; 8 nucleotides agree with TRBD1. The CDR3 length is 13 residues. CDR1 and CDR2 (germline): SNHLY, FYNNEI. The CDR3 sequence: CASMPDRDNEQLF. The CDR3 nucleotides read TGTGCCAGCATGCCGGACAGGGACAATGAGCAGCTCTTC.

This chain links TRBV5-1 with TRBJ2-3; D is unresolved. The ends were cut back, 4 bases at V and 4 bases at J, with 16 bases in the middle. CDR3 length equals 15 residues. CDR1 and CDR2 from the germline V gene are SGHRS and YFSETQ. CDR3 region: CASSRQNLVADTQYF. The CDR3 DNA sequence: TGCGCCAGCAGCCGGCAGAATTTGGTGGCAGATACGCAGTATTTT.

This clonotype has only a few counts. The genes are TRBV3-1 and TRBJ2-5; D may be TRBD1 (6 bases). Germline V gives CDR1 LGHDT, CDR2 YNNKEL (reference sequence). The CDR3 is made up of 15 amino acids. Trimming removed 3 bases from V and 1 base from J, with 12 bases in between. CDR3 residues: CASSHHGQIQETQYF. CDR3 DNA sequence: TGTGCCAGCAGCCATCATGGACAGATCCAAGAGACCCAGTACTTC.

The V and J genes are TRBV5-1 and TRBJ1-4; no definite D call. The CDR3 has 14 residues. The germline V and J ends were trimmed by 0 bases and 3 bases, with 6 bases remaining between them. The germline CDR1 and CDR2 sequences are SGHRS and YFSETQ. The CDR3 protein is CASSLGNSNEKLFF. CDR3 nucleotides: TGCGCCAGCAGCTTGGGCAACTCTAATGAAAAACTGTTTTTT.